The 4 T cell receptor beta chains below come from one sample, sequenced in a study of blood T cell repertoires in COVID-19. Clones were sequenced by immunoSEQ multiplex PCR, and TCRdb holds only the in-frame ones, with some missing. There are some 300,000 clones in the sample; roughly 86% occur only once, and roughly 1.3% lies in the top ten. Source material: peripheral blood. The receptors stem from an older man with acute or convalescent COVID-19.

The chain employs TRBV9 and TRBJ2-3; 7 bases align to TRBD2. Germline values: CDR1 SGDLS, CDR2 YYNGEE. V shed 2 bases, J shed 0 bases, and the junction held 3 bases outside the gene matches. The CDR3 has 15 amino acids. The CDR3 DNA follows: TGTGCCAGCAGCGTGGGACTACCAAGCACAGATACGCAGTATTTT. This gives the protein CASSVGLPSTDTQYF.

Of note for this clone: Other nucleotide sequences in the sample specify the same CDR3. The chain recombines TRBV28 with TRBJ1-2; D uncertain. The CDR3 has 12 residues. Germline values: CDR1 MDHEN, CDR2 SYDVKM. V lost 1 base to trimming and J lost 5 bases, with 5 bases between them. CDR3 coding DNA: TGTGCCAGCAGTTTATCCGGGTATGGCTACACCTTC. Translated, it gives CASSLSGYGYTF.

The chain recombines TRBV7-2 with TRBJ1-3, with D maybe TRBD1 (5 bases). V gave up 2 bases and J gave up 1 base, with 9 bases separating them. Germline CDR1 SGHTA, CDR2 FQGNSA. The CDR3 contains 15 residues. The CDR3 DNA sequence: TGTGCCAGCAGCTTACCCTCAGGGTCTGGAAACACCATATATTTT. It is translated as CASSLPSGSGNTIYF.

This chain joins TRBV30 and TRBJ1-1; D is possibly TRBD1 (5 bases). The CDR3 is 11 residues long. With 5 bases removed from V and 1 base from J, the gap between germline ends came to 5 bases. CDR1 is GTSNPN, CDR2 SVGIG, per germline (reference sequence). The CDR3 nucleotides read TGTGCCTGGGACAGGAACACTGAAGCTTTCTTT. Its translation is CAWDRNTEAFF.